Given below is one T cell receptor (beta chain) in context. Antigen: not known. In germline, CDR1 is LGHNA, CDR2 YNFKEQ. V was pared by 2 bases and J by 5 bases, with 10 bases between. There are 14 residues in the CDR3. The data were taken from a study of shared clonotypes between healthy human individuals. Overall study findings and caveats: Shared clonotypes: approximately 5.3% naive CD4, around 4% naive CD8, about 2.5% memory CD4, 0.4% memory CD8. Investigators collected only blood, and repertoires in tissues likely differ.

Several immunoSEQ 96-well plates shared each subset's DNA, each plate a replicate. On sorted subsets, replicate PCRs used 150 to 250 ng DNA, or tens of thousands of T cell genomes. This table comes from immunoSEQ multiplex PCR, and its TCRdb copy is limited to in-frame clones, with some not included. The sample has approximately 980,000 clones, approximately 80% seen once. The TCR originated in a man in his late teens or twenties in good health. Sequenced material: memory CD4+ T cells sorted from blood. Subset reported: CD45RA-negative fraction. The rearrangement joins TRBV4-2 to TRBJ1-5; D is uncertain. The CDR3 DNA reads as TGTGCCAGCAGCCAAAAAGTATTAGATCAGCCCCAGCATTTT. Protein sequence: CASSQKVLDQPQHF.